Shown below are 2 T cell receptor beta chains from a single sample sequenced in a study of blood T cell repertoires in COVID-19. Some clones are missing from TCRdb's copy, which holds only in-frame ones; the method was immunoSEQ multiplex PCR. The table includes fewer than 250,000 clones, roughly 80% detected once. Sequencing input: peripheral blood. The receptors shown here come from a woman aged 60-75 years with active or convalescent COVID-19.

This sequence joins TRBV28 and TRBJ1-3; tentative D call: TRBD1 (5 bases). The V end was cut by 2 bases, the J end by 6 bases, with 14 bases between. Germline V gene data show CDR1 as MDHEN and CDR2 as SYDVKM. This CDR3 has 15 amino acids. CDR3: CASSLTGQGENTIYF. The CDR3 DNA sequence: TGTGCCAGCAGTTTAACCGGTCAGGGTGAAAACACCATATATTTT.

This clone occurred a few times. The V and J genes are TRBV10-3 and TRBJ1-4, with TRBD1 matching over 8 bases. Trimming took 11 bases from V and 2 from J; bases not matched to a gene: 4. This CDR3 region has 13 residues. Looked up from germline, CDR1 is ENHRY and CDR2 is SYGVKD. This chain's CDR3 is CAARTGTNEKLFF. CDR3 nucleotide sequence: TGTGCCGCTAGGACAGGGACTAATGAAAAACTGTTTTTT.